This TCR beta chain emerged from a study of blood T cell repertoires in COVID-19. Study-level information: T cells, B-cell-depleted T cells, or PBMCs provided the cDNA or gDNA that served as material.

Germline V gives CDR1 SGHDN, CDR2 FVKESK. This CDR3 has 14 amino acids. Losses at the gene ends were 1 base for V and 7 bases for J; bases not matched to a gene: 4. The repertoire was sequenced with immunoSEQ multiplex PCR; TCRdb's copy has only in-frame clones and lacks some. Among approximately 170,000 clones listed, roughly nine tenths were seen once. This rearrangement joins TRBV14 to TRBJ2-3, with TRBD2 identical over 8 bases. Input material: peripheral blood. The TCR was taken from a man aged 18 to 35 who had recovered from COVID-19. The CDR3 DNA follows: TGTGCCAGCAGCCAAGCGGGGGGGGCAAATACGCAGTATTTT. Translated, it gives CASSQAGGANTQYF.